The 18 T cell receptor beta chains given below trace back to one sample, sequenced in a study of T cells in localized non-small cell lung cancer. Libraries were prepared by immunoSEQ multiplex PCR; TCRdb keeps only in-frame clonotypes and omits some of them. The data hold more than 20,000 clones, with around 87% observed a single time. The specimen was PBMCs, collected before any cancer treatment. The receptors stem from a man aged 35-69 years with stage II squamous cell lung carcinoma.

The chain employs TRBV5-1 and TRBJ1-1, with D unresolved. This CDR3 contains 13 residues. Germline V gene data show CDR1 as SGHRS and CDR2 as YFSETQ. Trimming took off 7 bases at V and 0 bases at J, with 10 bases between the two ends. CDR3 region: CASRESMNTEAFF. As DNA, the CDR3 is TGCGCCAGCCGGGAAAGCATGAACACTGAAGCTTTCTTT.

J is TRBJ2-2 and V is TRBV7-6; D gene unclear. This CDR3 region has 12 residues. V lost 1 base and J lost 7, with 4 bases in between. Germline lookup yields CDR1 SGHVS and CDR2 FNYEAQ. This CDR3 is CASSLDIGELFF. The CDR3 bases are TGTGCCAGCAGCTTAGACATCGGGGAGCTGTTTTTT.

The chain carries TRBV9 and TRBJ2-1; D call uncertain. Trimming pared 4 bases from V and 9 bases from J, leaving 11 bases between. The germline V gene encodes CDR1 SGDLS and CDR2 YYNGEE. The length of the CDR3 is 12 residues. Written as DNA, the CDR3 is TGTGCCAGCAGCACGACTGCCTCTGAGCAGTTCTTC. It codes for CASSTTASEQFF.

This chain uses TRBV29-1 with TRBJ1-1; 7 nucleotides match TRBD1. This CDR3 comprises 15 residues. The germline V gene has CDR1 SQVTM and CDR2 ANQGSEA. V dropped 8 bases and J dropped 4; count of bases not matched to a gene: 16. The CDR3 loop reads CSSTEIQGGATEAFF. CDR3 nucleotides: TGCAGCTCCACGGAGATCCAGGGGGGGGCCACTGAAGCTTTCTTT. The full variable domain, its missing parts supplied by reference TRBV29-1 and TRBJ1-1, is SAVISQKPSRDICQRGTSLTIQCQVDSQVTMMFWYRQQPGQSLTLIATANQGSEATYESGFVIDKFPISRPNLTFSTLTVSNMSPEDSSIYLCSSTEIQGGATEAFFGQGTRLTVV.

V gene TRBV7-2 combines with J gene TRBJ2-5; the D call may be TRBD1 or TRBD2 (5 bases each). V lost 5 bases and J lost 4, with 17 bases in between. The CDR3 totals 15 residues. Per the germline V gene, CDR1 is SGHTA and CDR2 is FQGNSA. CDR3 in DNA: TGTGCCAGCAGCCCACCCGCGGCTGGGGGAGAGACCCAGTACTTC. This gives the protein CASSPPAAGGETQYF. Together with reference TRBV7-2 and TRBJ2-5, the CDR3 gives the full variable domain: GAGVSQSPSNKVTEKGKDVELRCDPISGHTALYWYRQSLGQGLEFLIYFQGNSAPDKSGLPSDRFSAERTGGSVSTLTIQRTQQEDSAVYLCASSPPAAGGETQYFGPGTRLLVL.

The chain is built from TRBV2 and TRBJ2-3; perhaps TRBD2 as D (7 bases). Germline V CDR1 and CDR2: SNHLY, FYNNEI. The CDR3 is 17 residues long. V was pared by 9 bases and J by 3 bases, with 25 bases between. Here the CDR3 DNA reads TGTGCCAGGACCAAGAGGGGGGGCCGAGGAGATACAGATACGCAGTATTTT. It is translated as CARTKRGGRGDTDTQYF.

The V and J genes are TRBV6-1 and TRBJ1-3; D is uncertain. Trimming took off 10 bases at V and 4 bases at J, with 17 bases between the two ends. Germline-derived CDR1 and CDR2 are MNHNS and SASEGT. The CDR3 extends over 14 amino acids. The CDR3 region is CAIKIGLGGNTIYF. Here the CDR3 DNA reads TGTGCCATCAAAATAGGACTTGGAGGAAACACCATATATTTT.

The rearrangement links TRBV11-3 to TRBJ2-6; no reliable D call. V lost 1 base, J lost 3 bases, and 4 bases lay in between. Per the germline V gene, CDR1 is SGHNT and CDR2 is YENEEA. This CDR3 spans 14 amino acids. In DNA, the CDR3 is TGTGCCAGCAGCTTAGCCCGTGGGGCCAACGTCCTGACTTTC. Translation: CASSLARGANVLTF.

In its sample, this clone was seen once. The rearrangement links TRBV5-6 to TRBJ1-1, with 7 bases fitting TRBD1. Germline V CDR1 and CDR2: SGHDT, YYEEEE. The CDR3 is made up of 13 amino acids. V lost 0 bases to trimming and J lost 5 bases; unmatched junction nucleotides: 1. CDR3 region: CASSLDRGTEAFF. CDR3 in DNA: TGTGCCAGCAGCTTGGACAGGGGTACTGAAGCTTTCTTT.

The V call is TRBV6-1, the J call TRBJ2-2, with no clear D. Germline loops: CDR1 MNHNS, CDR2 SASEGT. The V end lost 6 bases, the J end lost 4 bases, and 12 bases lay between the germline ends. The CDR3 is made up of 14 amino acids. CDR3 DNA: TGTGCCAGCAGAACGGCGCGAGGCACCGGGGAGCTGTTTTTT. Amino acid sequence: CASRTARGTGELFF.

This chain connects TRBV9 to TRBJ2-1, with 8 bases fitting TRBD2. Trimming took 0 bases from V and 8 from J; bases not matched to a gene: 10. The germline V gene encodes CDR1 SGDLS and CDR2 YYNGEE. The CDR3 totals 16 residues. The CDR3 DNA reads TGTGCCAGCAGCGTAGGTGTAGCGGGGCCTTTGCATGAGCAGTTCTTC. It codes for CASSVGVAGPLHEQFF.

V usage is TRBV11-2 and J usage is TRBJ1-1, with 7 bases aligning to TRBD1. The CDR3 spans 15 residues. The trim removed 4 bases at V and 3 bases at J, leaving 8 bases unmatched. The germline gives CDR1 SGHAT, CDR2 FQNNGV. CDR3 region: CASSSQQGWDTEAFF. CDR3 nucleotides: TGTGCCAGCAGCTCCCAACAGGGGTGGGACACTGAAGCTTTCTTT.

Only a few counts were recorded for this clone. V usage is TRBV4-2 and J usage is TRBJ1-2; perhaps TRBD1 as D (6 bases). CDR1 and CDR2 from the germline V gene are LGHNA and YNFKEQ. The V end was cut by 0 bases, the J end by 4 bases, with 15 bases between. The CDR3 totals 16 residues. CDR3 sequence reads: CASSQDGTGFAYGYTF. CDR3 DNA: TGTGCCAGCAGCCAAGATGGCACAGGGTTTGCCTATGGCTACACCTTC.

V is TRBV19 and J is TRBJ1-1; 8 nucleotides line up with TRBD1. Germline CDR1 and CDR2: LNHDA and SQIVND (reference sequence). This CDR3 region has 13 residues. Trimming removed 4 bases from V and 2 bases from J; junction bases left unmatched: 0. CDR3 protein: CASSTGGNTEAFF. CDR3 DNA sequence: TGTGCCAGTAGTACAGGGGGCAACACTGAAGCTTTCTTT.

The chain combines TRBV13 with TRBJ2-3, with 10 bases aligning to TRBD2. Trimming cost V 6 bases and J 4 bases; bases outside gene matches: 10. Germline CDR1 is PRHDT and CDR2 is FYEKMQ (reference sequence). The CDR3 consists of 16 residues. CDR3 coding DNA: TGTGCCAGCAGTACTCCCGGGACTAGCGATGCAGATACGCAGTATTTT. Protein sequence: CASSTPGTSDADTQYF.

The rearrangement uses TRBV2 and TRBJ1-3, with D perhaps TRBD1 (5 bases). Germline V gene data show CDR1 as SNHLY and CDR2 as FYNNEI. Trimming took 3 bases from V and 4 from J, leaving 13 bases between them. The CDR3 is made up of 15 amino acids. CDR3 residues: CASSDSGTSGNTIYF. The CDR3 bases are TGTGCCAGCAGTGATTCTGGGACGTCAGGAAACACCATATATTTT.

This clone appeared a single time. The gene calls are TRBV5-6 and TRBJ2-6; D unresolved. The CDR3 is 17 residues long. Germline CDR1 and CDR2: SGHDT and YYEEEE. V lost 0 bases and J lost 2, with 12 bases in between. The CDR3 sequence: CASSLVRSFTGANVLTF. In DNA form, the CDR3 reads TGTGCCAGCAGCTTGGTACGTTCCTTTACTGGGGCCAACGTCCTGACTTTC.

In DNA, the CDR3 is TGTGCCAGCAGCTTGGCGGCAGGGACGTTAACTAATGAAAAACTGTTTTTT. This gives the protein CASSLAAGTLTNEKLFF. The chain is built from TRBV5-4 and TRBJ1-4; TRBD1 is a possible D gene (5 bases). The CDR3 consists of 17 residues. Trimming shortened V by 0 bases and J by 1 base, and 13 bases separated the two germline ends. CDR1 SGHNT and CDR2 YYREEE come from the germline V gene (reference sequence).